This T cell receptor (beta chain) was documented in a study of OX40 agonist ivuxolimab in advanced cancers. Study-wide results and caveats: Certain nonresponders additionally had low normalized T-cell clonal expansion.

Repertoires were generated with immunoSEQ multiplex PCR, while TCRdb's copy carries only in-frame clones and drops some. Among roughly 30,000 clones listed, 74% were seen once. The CDR3 sequence is 12 residues long. CDR1 and CDR2 from the germline V gene are SQVTM and ANQGSEA. Notes on this clone: The antigen remains unidentified.

V and J are TRBV29-1 and TRBJ2-3; 8 nucleotides match TRBD2. The sequence was obtained from an adult with an advanced solid tumor such as melanoma, head and neck, liver or kidney cancer. Sequencing used CD4+ or CD8+ T cells sorted from blood, obtained in a trial of the OX40 agonist ivuxolimab. The CDR3 DNA follows: TGCAGTCCCCGGAAGGCGGGGGGTCTGCAGTATTTT. Encoded protein: CSPRKAGGLQYF.